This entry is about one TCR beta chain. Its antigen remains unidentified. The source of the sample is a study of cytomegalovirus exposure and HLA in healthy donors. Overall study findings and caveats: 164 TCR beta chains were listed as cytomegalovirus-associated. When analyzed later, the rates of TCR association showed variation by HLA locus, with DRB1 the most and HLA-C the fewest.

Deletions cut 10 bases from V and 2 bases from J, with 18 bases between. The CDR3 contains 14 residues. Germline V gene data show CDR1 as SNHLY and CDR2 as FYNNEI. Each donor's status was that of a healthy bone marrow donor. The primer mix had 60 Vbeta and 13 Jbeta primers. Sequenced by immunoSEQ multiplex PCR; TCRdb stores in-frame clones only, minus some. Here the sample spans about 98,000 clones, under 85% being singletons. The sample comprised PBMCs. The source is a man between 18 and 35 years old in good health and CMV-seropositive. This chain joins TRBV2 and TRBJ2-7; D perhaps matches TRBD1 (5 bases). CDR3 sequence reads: CATTLEDSTYEQYF. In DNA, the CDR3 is TGTGCCACCACTCTTGAAGACAGCACCTACGAGCAGTACTTC.